The 5 T cell receptor beta chains in this list originate from one sample, sequenced in a study of early T cells in non-severe SARS-CoV-2 infection. TCRdb used MiXCR to reprocess the 5' RACE reads, holding one entry per CDR3 protein. The data show 84,000 or so distinct CDR3 sequences, around an eighth seen once. Specimen: whole blood. The receptor source for this set is an adult who was a healthcare worker with PCR-confirmed SARS-CoV-2 infection or an uninfected control (not recorded which).

This clonotype was seen a few times. This sequence joins TRBV5-5 and TRBJ2-1; 9 nucleotides agree with TRBD1. Germline loops: CDR1 SGHKS, CDR2 YYEKEE (reference sequence). J gave up 2 bases and V 4 bases, and 4 bases lay outside the gene matches. CDR3 size: 15 residues. The CDR3 coding sequence is TGTGCCAGCAGCAGGGGACAGGGTGCCTACAATGAGCAGTTCTTC. Protein: CASSRGQGAYNEQFF.

This clonotype has a handful of counts. The chain joins TRBV24-1 to TRBJ2-3; D could derive from TRBD1 or TRBD2 (5 bases each). CDR1 is KGHDR and CDR2 is SFDVKD in the germline V gene. The V gene lost 2 bases and the J gene lost 2 bases, with 16 bases spanning the gap. The CDR3 runs 17 residues. The CDR3 nucleotides read TGTGCCACCAGTGATTCGGGACCTGGTAGCTACACAGATACGCAGTATTTT. Amino acids: CATSDSGPGSYTDTQYF.

This clonotype was observed at least ten times. The chain has TRBV7-2 and TRBJ2-5; the D is unclear. Trimming removed 7 bases at V and 1 base at J, with 13 bases between. Per germline, CDR1 SGHTA and CDR2 FQGNSA. This CDR3 has 14 residues. CDR3 residues: CASNLAVLQETQYF. The CDR3 DNA is TGTGCCAGCAACTTGGCGGTCCTCCAAGAGACCCAGTACTTC.

This clonotype was seen repeatedly, ten times or more. The chain links TRBV12-3 or TRBV12-4 to TRBJ2-3, with TRBD1 identical over 8 bases. This CDR3 contains 16 residues. Trimming removed 5 bases from V and 3 bases from J; junction bases left unmatched: 10. Here the CDR3 DNA reads TGTGCCAGCAGTCCCCGACAGGGGTATCGGACAGATACGCAGTATTTT. Protein sequence: CASSPRQGYRTDTQYF.

This clonotype was counted ten times or more. The J gene is TRBJ2-7, the V gene TRBV20-1; weak D call: TRBD2 (5 bases). Germline V gives CDR1 DFQATT, CDR2 SNEGSKA (reference sequence). V dropped 0 bases and J dropped 5 bases, with 14 bases sitting between them. The CDR3 is 14 amino acids. CDR3 protein: CSARDSARWDEQYF. The CDR3 DNA reads TGCAGTGCTAGAGATAGCGCCAGATGGGACGAGCAGTACTTC.